This T cell receptor (beta chain) was observed in a study of T cells in localized non-small cell lung cancer. Study-wide findings and caveats: Appearance in adjacent lung was seen for a median around 60 of the top 100 tumor clones.

CDR3 length: 12 residues. The germline gives CDR1 MDHEN, CDR2 SYDVKM. Trimming took 10 bases from V and 4 from J, leaving 13 bases between them. Measured with immunoSEQ multiplex PCR; TCRdb has only the in-frame clones, and not every one. The table includes fewer than 90,000 clones, over 60% detected once. As concerns this clone: What it recognizes is unknown.

J is TRBJ1-1 and V is TRBV28; a weak D match, TRBD1 (5 bases). The receptor's source is a man aged 35 to 70 with stage II squamous cell lung carcinoma. Sequenced material: PBMCs, taken before any cancer treatment. The CDR3 nucleotides read TGTGCCACCGGGCAGGGTTCCACTGAAGCTTTCTTT. It codes for CATGQGSTEAFF.